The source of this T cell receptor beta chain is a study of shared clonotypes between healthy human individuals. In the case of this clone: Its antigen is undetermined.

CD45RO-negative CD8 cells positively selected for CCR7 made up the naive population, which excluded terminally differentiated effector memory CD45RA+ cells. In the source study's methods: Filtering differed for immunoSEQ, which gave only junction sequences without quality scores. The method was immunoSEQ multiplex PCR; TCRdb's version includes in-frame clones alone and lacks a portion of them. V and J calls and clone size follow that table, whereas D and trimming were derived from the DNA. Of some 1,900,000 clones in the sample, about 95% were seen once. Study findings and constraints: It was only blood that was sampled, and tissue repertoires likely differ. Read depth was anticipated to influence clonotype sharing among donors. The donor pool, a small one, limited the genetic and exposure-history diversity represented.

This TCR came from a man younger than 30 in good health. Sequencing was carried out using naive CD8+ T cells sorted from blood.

CDR3 nucleotide sequence: TGTGCCAGCACCCTGGGGGACATGAACACTGAAGCTTTCTTT. It specifies CASTLGDMNTEAFF. The chain carries TRBV5-4 and TRBJ1-1, with TRBD1 as a possible D gene (6 bases). Germline CDR1 and CDR2: SGHNT and YYREEE (reference sequence). This CDR3 is built from 14 residues. The ends were cut back, 6 bases at V and 0 bases at J, with 12 bases in the middle.